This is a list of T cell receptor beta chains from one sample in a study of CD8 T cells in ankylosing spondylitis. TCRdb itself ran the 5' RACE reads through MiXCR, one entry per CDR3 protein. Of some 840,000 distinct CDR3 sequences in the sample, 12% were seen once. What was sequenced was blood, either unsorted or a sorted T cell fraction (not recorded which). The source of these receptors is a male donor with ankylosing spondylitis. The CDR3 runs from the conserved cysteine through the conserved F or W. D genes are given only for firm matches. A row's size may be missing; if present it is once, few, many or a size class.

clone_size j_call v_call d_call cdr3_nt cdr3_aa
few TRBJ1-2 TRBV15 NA TGTGCCACCAGCGGCCAGGGTAGCTATGGCTACACCTTC CATSGQGSYGYTF
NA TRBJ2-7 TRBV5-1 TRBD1 TGCGCCAGCAGCCCACTGGTCGGGACAGGGATGTACGAGCAGTACTTC CASSPLVGTGMYEQYF
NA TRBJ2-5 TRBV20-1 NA TGCAGTGTTCCACGTAACTCGGGATACCAAGAGACCCAGTACTTC CSVPRNSGYQETQYF
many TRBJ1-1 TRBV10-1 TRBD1 TGCGCCAGCAGTGACCCTGGACAGGCGAACACTGAAGCTTTCTTT CASSDPGQANTEAFF
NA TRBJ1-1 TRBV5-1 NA TGCGCCAGCAGCTCGATGGAGGGCAGTAACACTGAAGCTTTCTTT CASSSMEGSNTEAFF
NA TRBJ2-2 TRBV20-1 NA TGCAGTGCTAGAGGGAGACTAGGCACCGGGGAGCTGTTTTTT CSARGRLGTGELFF
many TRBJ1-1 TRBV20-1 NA TGCAGTGCTAGAGAAGACATTAACACTGAAGCTTTCTTT CSAREDINTEAFF
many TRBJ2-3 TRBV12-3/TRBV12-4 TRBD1 TGTGCCAGCAGTATCCGGGACAGGGGAGATACGCAGTATTTT CASSIRDRGDTQYF
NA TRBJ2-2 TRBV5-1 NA TGCGCCAGCAGCTCCCCTTTGCCGACTAGATTCCCCGAACTCTTAAGGGAGCTGTTTTTT CASSSPLPTRFPELLRELFF
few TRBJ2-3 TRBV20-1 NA TGCAGTCGGGACTCGGTAAGGGATACGCAGTATTTT CSRDSVRDTQYF
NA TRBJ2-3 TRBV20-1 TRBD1 TGCAGCGGGACAGCTAGCACAGATACGCAGTATTTT CSGTASTDTQYF
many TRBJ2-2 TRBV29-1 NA TGCAGCGTGGGCAGGGACTCCTCGAACACCGGGGAGCTGTTTTTT CSVGRDSSNTGELFF
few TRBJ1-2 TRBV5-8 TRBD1 TGTGCCAGCAGCTTGACACTTTCCGGGACAGGGGGCGCTGGCTACACCTTC CASSLTLSGTGGAGYTF
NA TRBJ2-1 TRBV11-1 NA TGTGCCAGCAGCTTAAAGGGCACTTACAATGAGCAGTTCTTC CASSLKGTYNEQFF
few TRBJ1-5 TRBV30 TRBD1 TGTGCCTGGCAAGGGACAGGAAATCAGCCCCAGCATTTT CAWQGTGNQPQHF
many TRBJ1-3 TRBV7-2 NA TGTGCCAGCAGCTTAGCCAGGACAAGACCTGGAAACACCATATATTTT CASSLARTRPGNTIYF
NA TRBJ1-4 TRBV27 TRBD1 TGTGCCAGCAGTTCGGGACAGGCGAGGGAAAAACTGTTTTTT CASSSGQAREKLFF
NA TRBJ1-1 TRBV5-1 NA TGCGCCAGCAGCTTATCTTTGACAGACATGAACACTGAAGCTTTCTTT CASSLSLTDMNTEAFF
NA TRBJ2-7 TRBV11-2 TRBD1 TGTGCCAGCAGCTCTTACCGACAGGGCCCCTACGAGCAGTACTTC CASSSYRQGPYEQYF
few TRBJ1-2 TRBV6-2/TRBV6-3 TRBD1 TGTGCCAGCAGAGCGGGACAGACCTTCTATGGCTACACCTTC CASRAGQTFYGYTF
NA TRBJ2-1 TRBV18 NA TGTGCCAGCTCACCACCCTCGCGGCCAGCGAATGAGCAGTTCTTC CASSPPSRPANEQFF
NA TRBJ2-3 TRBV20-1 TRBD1 TGCAGTGCTAGAGCCGGGACAGGGGATTGGGATACGCAGTATTTT CSARAGTGDWDTQYF
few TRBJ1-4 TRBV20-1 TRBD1 TGCAGTGCTAGAGATCCGGGACAGGGGGCCCAAGAAAAACTGTTTTTT CSARDPGQGAQEKLFF
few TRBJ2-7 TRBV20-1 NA TGCAGTGCTAGAGATGGACGGGGGGCCTCCTACGAGCAGTACTTC CSARDGRGASYEQYF
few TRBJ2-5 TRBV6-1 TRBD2 TGTGCCAGCAGCCTTAGCGGGAGGGGGGGGGAGACCCAGTACTTC CASSLSGRGGETQYF
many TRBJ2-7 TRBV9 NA TGTGCCAGCAGCGTAGCTTCAGGCTCGTACTCCTACGAGCAGTACTTC CASSVASGSYSYEQYF
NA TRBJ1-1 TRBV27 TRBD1 TGTGCCAGCAGTTTACCGGCTGCGACAGGGGGCACTGAAGCTTTCTTT CASSLPAATGGTEAFF
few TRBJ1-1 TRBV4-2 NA TGTGCCAGCAGCCCAGCATACACTGAAGCTTTCTTT CASSPAYTEAFF
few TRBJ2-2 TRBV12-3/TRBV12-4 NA TGTGCCAGCAGTTTAGCGCAGGGAACCGGGGAGCTGTTTTTT CASSLAQGTGELFF
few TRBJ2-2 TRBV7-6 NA TGTGCCAGCGGGGTGCCGTACACCGGGGAGCTGTTTTTT CASGVPYTGELFF
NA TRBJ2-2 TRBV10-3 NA TGTGCCATGAAGCCAGCTGGGGACACCGGGGAGCTGTTTTTT CAMKPAGDTGELFF
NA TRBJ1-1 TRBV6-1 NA TGTGCCAGCAGTGAAAGGGTTGAGGACACTGAAGCTTTCTTT CASSERVEDTEAFF
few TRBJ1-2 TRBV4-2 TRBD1 TGTGCCAGCAGCCAGGGACAGACGAACTATGGCTACACCTTC CASSQGQTNYGYTF
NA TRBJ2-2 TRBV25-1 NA TGTGCCAGCAGTACACTAGACCCAAACACCGGGGAGCTGTTTTTT CASSTLDPNTGELFF
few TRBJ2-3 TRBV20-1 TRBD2 TGCAGTGCGCGACTAGCGGGAGTGAGTACAGATACGCAGTATTTT CSARLAGVSTDTQYF
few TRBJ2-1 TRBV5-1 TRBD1 TGCGCCAGCAGCTCGAGGGACAGGCTGTACAATGAGCAGTTCTTC CASSSRDRLYNEQFF
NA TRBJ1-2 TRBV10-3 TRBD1 TGTGCCATCAGCATACAGCAGACAGGGCTGGATGGCTACACCTTC CAISIQQTGLDGYTF
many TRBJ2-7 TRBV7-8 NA TGTGCCAGCAGCCTAACCGGGACGGTTTACGAGCAGTACTTC CASSLTGTVYEQYF
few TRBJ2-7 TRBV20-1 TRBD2 TGCAGTGCTGCCCGGACTAGCCGGTCCTACGAGCAGTACTTC CSAARTSRSYEQYF
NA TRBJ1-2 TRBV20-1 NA TGCAGTGCTAGAAACCCCATTGAGGAGTTTAACTATGGCTACACCTTC CSARNPIEEFNYGYTF
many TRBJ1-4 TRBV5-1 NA TGCGCCAGCAGCCCCGAGGCCCTTAATGAAAAACTGTTTTTT CASSPEALNEKLFF
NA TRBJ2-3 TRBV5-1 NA TGCGCCAGCACCGAAACAGATACGCAGTATTTT CASTETDTQYF
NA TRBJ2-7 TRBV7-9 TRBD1 TGTGCCAGCAGCCCTGACAGGGCGCAGTACTTC CASSPDRAQYF
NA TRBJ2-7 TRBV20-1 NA TGCAGTGCTTCTAGGCAGGGAATAAGCGAGCAGTACTTC CSASRQGISEQYF
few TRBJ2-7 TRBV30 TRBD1 TGTGCCTGGTTGACAGGGAGCTACGAGCAGTACTTC CAWLTGSYEQYF
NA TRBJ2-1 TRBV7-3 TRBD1 TGTGCCAGCAGCTATCAGGGGGCAACCTACAATGAGCAGTTCTTC CASSYQGATYNEQFF
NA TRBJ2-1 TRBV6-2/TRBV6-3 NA TGTGCCAGCAGGTCCACAGGGAATCGGCCTAACAATGAGCAGTTCTTC CASRSTGNRPNNEQFF